The clone carrying this T cell receptor beta chain occurred a few times. No antigen is known for it. A universal primer site came from template switching; cDNA carried unique molecular identifiers. TCRdb re-called the 5' RACE reads with MiXCR, one entry per CDR3 protein. In the table there are 700,000 or so distinct CDR3 sequences, 8.5% to 9% of which are singletons. This entry comes from a study of identical twins. The study's findings and limits: It was cross-sectional statistical analysis, not following the same donors, that the conclusions relied on. Abundant beta clonotypes from cord blood had fewer insertions, unlike memory repertoires, which showed none.

The germline CDR1 and CDR2 sequences are SGHTA and FQGNSA. V shed 5 bases, J shed 2 bases, and the junction held 3 bases outside the gene matches. CDR3 length: 15 amino acids. The sample was also linked to a second study, of yellow fever vaccine responses in identical twins.

Sequencing was performed on PBMCs. The rearrangement links TRBV7-2 to TRBJ2-1; 10 nucleotides agree with TRBD2. The receptor was derived from a woman aged 18-29 years in good health. CDR3 region: CASSRAGGPYNEQFF. The CDR3 DNA reads TGTGCCAGCAGCAGAGCGGGGGGGCCCTACAATGAGCAGTTCTTC.